This T cell receptor beta chain is drawn from a study of T cell responses to AZD1222 COVID-19 vaccine. Profiling relied on immunoSEQ multiplex PCR, and the TCRdb table lists in-frame clones only, not all of them. This repertoire shows 95,000 to 130,000 clones, 92% found once; its top ten account for around 1.6%. Second doses at about 4 or about 12 weeks were pooled. The CDR3 is 16 residues long. The V segment lost 0 bases and the J segment 9 bases; nucleotides outside the gene matches: 8. CDR1 is SGDLS, CDR2 YYNGEE, per germline. Points on this clone: Its specificity is not known.

Overall study results and limits: Baseline seropositivity occurred in only six AZD1222 recipients. Clonal diversity was possibly underestimated, and the donors were mostly white British, with more females. The repertoires were collected only after the peak T cell response.

The rearrangement links TRBV9 to TRBJ2-3, with TRBD2 identical over 12 bases. Sample: peripheral blood, taken 28 days after the second AZD1222 dose. The sequence came from an adult who received the AZD1222 COVID-19 vaccine. DNA for the CDR3: TGTGCCAGCAGCGTAGGACTAGCGGGAGTATGGGGGACGCAGTATTTT. Its protein is CASSVGLAGVWGTQYF.